These 15 T cell receptor beta chains originate from one sample sequenced in a study of shared clonotypes between healthy human individuals. Libraries were prepared by immunoSEQ multiplex PCR; TCRdb keeps only in-frame clonotypes and omits some of them. This sample has roughly 2,300,000 clones, with less than 95% found just once. Sequencing was carried out using naive CD4+ T cells from PBMCs. Sample subset: CD45RA+ positively selected. The source of these receptors is a man aged 18-30 years in good health. Some clones in this sample may be carry-over from other donors' samples.

The chain combines TRBV9 with TRBJ2-7; 7 bases agree with TRBD2. In germline, CDR1 is SGDLS, CDR2 YYNGEE. V lost 0 bases to trimming and J lost 6 bases; unmatched junction nucleotides: 9. The CDR3 contains 15 residues. The CDR3 bases are TGTGCCAGCAGCGTAGGGCGGGGGAATTATGGCGAGCAGTACTTC. It translates to CASSVGRGNYGEQYF.

CDR3 sequence: CSAVGPYEQYF. CDR3 bases: TGCAGTGCGGTGGGTCCCTACGAGCAGTACTTC. V usage is TRBV20-1 and J usage is TRBJ2-7; D uncertain. Trimming removed 6 bases from V and 2 bases from J, with 8 bases in between. The CDR3 spans 11 residues. Germline V gene data show CDR1 as DFQATT and CDR2 as SNEGSKA (reference sequence).

J is TRBJ2-1 and V is TRBV11-2; TRBD2 matches 11 bases. This CDR3 region has 16 residues. Germline trimming cut 5 bases from V and 4 bases from J; bases unmatched to any gene: 7. The V gene's germline CDR1 is SGHAT and CDR2 FQNNGV. CDR3 DNA: TGTGCCAGCAGCCGCTTTTCTAGCGGGGGGTACAATGAGCAGTTCTTC. This sequence encodes CASSRFSSGGYNEQFF.

Concerning this clone itself: The identical CDR3 is also encoded by other nucleotide sequences in the sample. This chain joins TRBV19 and TRBJ1-1, with 10 nucleotides matching TRBD1. CDR1 is LNHDA, CDR2 SQIVND, per germline (reference sequence). After removal of 5 bases from V and 4 bases from J, the junction contained 4 bases not matched to a gene. This CDR3 has 14 amino acids. The DNA for the CDR3 is TGTGCCAGTAGTCGGGACAGGGGTCCCACTGAAGCTTTCTTT. It yields the protein CASSRDRGPTEAFF.

A word on this clone: The sample holds other DNA sequences that translate to the same CDR3. The chain couples TRBV5-6 to TRBJ2-1; 8 positions match TRBD2. V shed 0 bases, J shed 3 bases, and the junction held 2 bases outside the gene matches. This CDR3 contains 15 residues. The germline CDR1 and CDR2 sequences are SGHDT and YYEEEE. Written as DNA, the CDR3 is TGTGCCAGCAGCTTGGCAAGCGGGAGCTACAATGAGCAGTTCTTC. Protein product: CASSLASGSYNEQFF.

This sequence joins TRBV29-1 and TRBJ2-2; TRBD1 aligns across 9 bases. With 7 bases clipped from V and 6 bases from J, the junction kept 9 bases outside the gene matches. CDR1 and CDR2 from the germline V gene are SQVTM and ANQGSEA. This CDR3 region has 14 residues. DNA for the CDR3: TGCAGCGCCCGGACAGGGGCGCACCCCGGGGAGCTGTTTTTT. The encoded protein is CSARTGAHPGELFF.

This chain links TRBV2 with TRBJ2-6, with D perhaps matching TRBD2 (5 bases). CDR3 length: 13 amino acids. The V gene's germline CDR1 is SNHLY and CDR2 FYNNEI. V was clipped by 10 bases and J by 4 bases, with 11 bases between them. The CDR3 region is CATDFSGANVLTF. CDR3 nucleotide sequence: TGTGCCACGGACTTTTCGGGGGCCAACGTCCTGACTTTC.

Notes on this clone: This sample includes further DNA sequences coding for the same CDR3. The J gene is TRBJ2-2, the V gene TRBV5-1, with 7 bases identical to TRBD1. V trimming: 4 bases; J trimming: 0 bases; junction bases outside the gene matches: 0. There are 14 residues in the CDR3. Germline V gene data show CDR1 as SGHRS and CDR2 as YFSETQ. The CDR3 DNA is TGCGCCAGCAGCGGGACAGCGAACACCGGGGAGCTGTTTTTT. Its protein is CASSGTANTGELFF.

The CDR3 sequence is CASGEGPYTDTQYF. CDR3 coding DNA: TGTGCCAGCGGGGAGGGGCCCTACACAGATACGCAGTATTTT. The rearrangement joins TRBV7-9 to TRBJ2-3; TRBD2 matches at 7 bases. Per the germline V gene, CDR1 is SEHNR and CDR2 is FQNEAQ (reference sequence). J lost 2 bases, V lost 8 bases, and 7 bases had no gene match. This CDR3 is 14 amino acids long. The full variable domain, completed using reference TRBV7-9 and TRBJ2-3, is DTGVSQNPRHKITKRGQNVTFRCDPISEHNRLYWYRQTLGQGPEFLTYFQNEAQLEKSRLLSDRFSAERPKGSFSTLEIQRTEQGDSAMYLCASGEGPYTDTQYFGPGTRLTVL.

The gene calls are TRBV28 and TRBJ2-7; maybe TRBD1 (5 bases). Trimming removed 6 bases from V and 4 bases from J, with 16 bases in between. CDR3 length equals 14 residues. The germline V gene has CDR1 MDHEN and CDR2 SYDVKM. This CDR3 is CASRTGNRLYEQYF. In DNA, the CDR3 is TGTGCCAGCAGAACAGGTAACAGATTGTACGAGCAGTACTTC.

The V call is TRBV15, the J call TRBJ2-5; D remains ambiguous. Trimming cost V 0 bases and J 3 bases, with 14 bases left between them. The CDR3 sequence is 16 residues long. Germline V gene sequence: CDR1 LNHNV, CDR2 YYDKDF (reference sequence). CDR3 coding DNA: TGTGCCACCAGCAGAGATCTGGGCTCGACCAAAGAGACCCAGTACTTC. Encoded protein: CATSRDLGSTKETQYF.

This clone has only one observation. This chain connects TRBV7-2 to TRBJ2-2, with D perhaps matching TRBD1 or TRBD2 (5 bases each). The V end was cut by 3 bases, the J end by 4 bases, with 6 bases between. This CDR3 region has 13 residues. CDR1 is SGHTA, CDR2 FQGNSA, per germline. The CDR3 loop is CASSFGTTGELFF. CDR3 in DNA: TGTGCCAGCAGCTTCGGGACCACCGGGGAGCTGTTTTTT.

This clone appeared once. V gene TRBV30 combines with J gene TRBJ1-2; a weak D match, TRBD1 (5 bases). The CDR3 is 14 amino acids. Germline V lookup: CDR1 GTSNPN, CDR2 SVGIG (reference sequence). Trimming took 5 bases from V and 2 from J, leaving 15 bases between them. CDR3 sequence: CAWGPRRGNYGYTF. For the CDR3, the DNA is TGTGCCTGGGGACCCCGCCGGGGGAACTATGGCTACACCTTC.

The V call is TRBV10-3, the J call TRBJ1-2; D is unclear. Germline lookup yields CDR1 ENHRY and CDR2 SYGVKD. Between the trimmed V and J ends, which lost 2 bases and 5 bases, there was a span of 6 bases. This CDR3 is 12 amino acids long. The CDR3 spells CAISEVAYGYTF. In DNA, the CDR3 is TGTGCCATCAGTGAGGTAGCTTATGGCTACACCTTC.

This sequence joins TRBV9 and TRBJ2-1; maybe TRBD1 (5 bases). Germline CDR1 and CDR2: SGDLS and YYNGEE. CDR3 size: 15 residues. V lost 0 bases, J lost 3 bases, and 10 bases lay in between. CDR3 residues: CASSVEGQVYNEQFF. CDR3 nucleotides: TGTGCCAGCAGCGTAGAGGGGCAGGTCTACAATGAGCAGTTCTTC.